This T cell receptor beta chain was sequenced during a study of cytomegalovirus exposure and HLA in healthy donors. Study outcomes and limitations: The Asian-associated ancestry cluster reportedly had fewer N-insertions than the approximately 670-donor mean in a later analysis.

It was with 60 Vbeta and 13 Jbeta primers that the PCR ran. Sequencing was performed with immunoSEQ multiplex PCR; in TCRdb, only in-frame clones are kept and a portion is missing. The data show some 130,000 clones, around 77% seen once. By sample fraction, this clone is medium-sized. Its antigen is not known. Germline V gene sequence: CDR1 GTSNPN, CDR2 SVGIG (reference sequence). CDR3 length equals 14 residues. Trimming left V 0 bases short and J 6 bases short, with 12 bases between. The chain recombines TRBV30 with TRBJ1-5; D unclear. Sequences were obtained from PBMCs. The sequence came from a man aged 18 to 29 in good health and CMV-seronegative. CDR3 nucleotides: TGTGCCTGGAGTGTGACTGCCGGTGGTCAGCCCCAGCATTTT. Protein product: CAWSVTAGGQPQHF.